The 25 T cell receptor beta chains reported below all come from one sample, sequenced in a study of OX40 agonist ivuxolimab in advanced cancers. Data came from immunoSEQ multiplex PCR; TCRdb stores just in-frame clones and leaves some out. Of some 60,000 clones detected, approximately 84% appear once; the ten largest clones hold roughly 1.9%. The sample in question was CD4+ or CD8+ T cells sorted from blood, obtained in a trial of the OX40 agonist ivuxolimab. The source is an adult with an advanced solid tumor such as melanoma, head and neck, liver or kidney cancer.

The V call is TRBV7-9, the J call TRBJ2-3; no firm D call. The V end lost 5 bases, the J end lost 6 bases, and 9 bases lay between the germline ends. The CDR3 totals 12 residues. Germline CDR1 and CDR2: SEHNR and FQNEAQ (reference sequence). CDR3 sequence reads: CASSPGRDTQYF. In DNA, the CDR3 is TGTGCCAGCAGCCCGGGCAGGGATACGCAGTATTTT.

The rearrangement joins TRBV6-6 to TRBJ2-2, with D perhaps TRBD1 (5 bases). The germline V gene has CDR1 MNHNY and CDR2 SVGAGI (reference sequence). Trimming stripped 3 bases from V and 0 bases from J, with 8 bases between. CDR3 length equals 15 residues. The CDR3 nucleotides read TGTGCCAGCAGTTATCGGACATCGAACACCGGGGAGCTGTTTTTT. This codes for CASSYRTSNTGELFF.

This clone is termed medium-sized. The V gene is TRBV5-1, the J gene TRBJ2-5; the match to TRBD2 covers 12 bases. The CDR3 consists of 15 residues. Per germline, CDR1 SGHRS and CDR2 YFSETQ. Losses at the gene ends were 5 bases for V and 5 bases for J; bases not matched to a gene: 7. The CDR3 nucleotides read TGCGCCAGCAGTGGTCTAGCGGGAGGGGGTGAGACCCAGTACTTC. This gives the protein CASSGLAGGGETQYF.

This chain uses TRBV10-1 with TRBJ2-3, with 8 bases that match TRBD2. In germline, CDR1 is WNHNN, CDR2 SYGVQD (reference sequence). This CDR3 has 13 residues. Germline trimming cut 2 bases from V and 8 bases from J; bases unmatched to any gene: 3. The CDR3 sequence is CASSETTSGTQYF. The CDR3 DNA reads as TGCGCCAGCAGTGAGACCACTAGCGGTACGCAGTATTTT.

Only one count was recorded for this clone. This rearrangement joins TRBV2 to TRBJ2-2, with D tentatively TRBD1 (6 bases). Germline V gene lookup returns CDR1 SNHLY and CDR2 FYNNEI. The CDR3 extends over 15 amino acids. Trimming cost V 6 bases and J 7 bases, with 18 bases left between them. CDR3: CASRAIQGFGGELFF. The DNA for the CDR3 is TGTGCCAGCAGAGCGATACAGGGATTCGGCGGGGAGCTGTTTTTT.

The chain employs TRBV7-2 and TRBJ2-2; D gene ambiguous. The CDR3 extends over 12 amino acids. Germline loops: CDR1 SGHTA, CDR2 FQGNSA. Trimming removed 2 bases from V and 7 bases from J, with 5 bases in between. CDR3 loop: CASSLLNGELFF. The DNA of the CDR3 is TGTGCCAGCAGCTTACTGAACGGGGAGCTGTTTTTT.

The chain employs TRBV10-3 and TRBJ2-7; 9 positions match TRBD1. CDR3 length equals 15 residues. Germline trimming cut 0 bases from V and 2 bases from J; bases unmatched to any gene: 2. Germline loops: CDR1 ENHRY, CDR2 SYGVKD. The CDR3 spells CAISESGQGTYEQYF. The CDR3 DNA reads TGTGCCATCAGTGAGTCAGGACAGGGGACCTACGAGCAGTACTTC.

V gene TRBV27 combines with J gene TRBJ1-2, with D maybe TRBD1 (6 bases). The CDR3 totals 13 residues. Germline CDR1 and CDR2: MNHEY and SMNVEV (reference sequence). Trimming shortened V by 10 bases and J by 5 bases, and 17 bases separated the two germline ends. CDR3 in amino acids: CATSAGQPYGYTF. CDR3 in DNA: TGTGCCACGTCCGCGGGACAACCATATGGCTACACCTTC.

The chain recombines TRBV28 with TRBJ2-7; D not certain. Trimming left V 5 bases short and J 0 bases short, with 11 bases between. CDR1 and CDR2 (germline): MDHEN, SYDVKM. CDR3 length: 14 residues. The CDR3 DNA is TGTGCCAGCAGTGAGAGAGGTAGCTCCTACGAGCAGTACTTC. Translation gives CASSERGSSYEQYF.

This clone was seen only a few times. The chain carries TRBV19 and TRBJ1-5, with D maybe TRBD1 (5 bases). The CDR3 loop spans 13 amino acids. Trimming stripped 4 bases from V and 7 bases from J, with 11 bases between. Germline loops: CDR1 LNHDA, CDR2 SQIVND (reference sequence). In nucleotides, the CDR3 is TGTGCCAGTAGTACGGGGGGACGGCAGCCCCAGCATTTT. It translates to CASSTGGRQPQHF.

The gene calls are TRBV5-4 and TRBJ1-1; 7 bases agree with TRBD1. V shed 1 base and J 7 bases; nucleotides not matched to a gene: 7. CDR1 is SGHNT, CDR2 YYREEE, per germline (reference sequence). The CDR3 has 14 residues. This CDR3 reads CASSLQGGFDEAFF. The CDR3 nucleotides read TGTGCCAGCAGCTTGCAGGGGGGTTTTGATGAAGCTTTCTTT. The full variable domain, rest sourced from reference TRBV5-4 and TRBJ1-1, is ETGVTQSPTHLIKTRGQQVTLRCSSQSGHNTVSWYQQALGQGPQFIFQYYREEENGRGNFPPRFSGLQFPNYSSELNVNALELDDSALYLCASSLQGGFDEAFFGQGTRLTVV.

This clone was observed a single time. Here the CDR3 DNA reads TGTGCCAGTAACCGACTTCTTAGCAATCAGCCCCAGCATTTT. Translation: CASNRLLSNQPQHF. The rearrangement links TRBV19 to TRBJ1-5, with no clear D. V shed 7 bases and J shed 0 bases, with 10 bases lying between them. Germline loops: CDR1 LNHDA, CDR2 SQIVND (reference sequence). This CDR3 has 14 amino acids. The whole variable domain, filled in from reference TRBV19 and TRBJ1-5, reads DGGITQSPKYLFRKEGQNVTLSCEQNLNHDAMYWYRQDPGQGLRLIYYSQIVNDFQKGDIAEGYSVSREKKESFPLTVTSAQKNPTAFYLCASNRLLSNQPQHFGDGTRLSIL.

This rearrangement joins TRBV2 to TRBJ2-5; D is unclear. The CDR3 is 12 amino acids. CDR1 and CDR2 from the germline V gene are SNHLY and FYNNEI. The V end was cut by 8 bases, the J end by 4 bases, with 11 bases between. Here the CDR3 reads CASGYSSETQYF. The DNA for the CDR3 is TGTGCCAGCGGCTACAGTTCAGAGACCCAGTACTTC. The variable domain in full, completed from reference TRBV2 and TRBJ2-5, reads EPEVTQTPSHQVTQMGQEVILRCVPISNHLYFYWYRQILGQKVEFLVSFYNNEISEKSEIFDDQFSVERPDGSNFTLKIRSTKLEDSAMYFCASGYSSETQYFGPGTRLLVL.

V gene TRBV6-1 combines with J gene TRBJ2-1; 8 bases agree with TRBD2. The CDR3 runs to 14 residues. Trimming took 5 bases from V and 8 from J; bases not matched to a gene: 8. In germline, CDR1 is MNHNS, CDR2 SASEGT. CDR3 in DNA: TGTGCCAGCAGTCGGATAGCGGGAATGTATGAGCAGTTCTTC. Protein: CASSRIAGMYEQFF.

The genes are TRBV11-2 and TRBJ2-1; D is unresolved. The germline V and J ends were trimmed by 3 bases and 7 bases, with 10 bases remaining between them. CDR3 size: 13 residues. Germline CDR1 and CDR2: SGHAT and FQNNGV. CDR3 coding DNA: TGTGCCAGCAGCTTCGAAGAGTTGAATGAGCAGTTCTTC. It codes for CASSFEELNEQFF.

J is TRBJ2-3 and V is TRBV18; a possible D gene is TRBD2 (6 bases). The CDR3 sequence is 15 residues long. V was trimmed by 4 bases and J by 1 base, leaving 12 bases between them. Germline V gene sequence: CDR1 KGHSH, CDR2 LQKENI. CDR3 loop: CASSLGLPGTDTQYF. The CDR3 bases are TGTGCCAGCTCACTGGGACTTCCTGGCACAGATACGCAGTATTTT. The entire variable domain, with the rest obtained from reference TRBV18 and TRBJ2-3, is as follows: NAGVMQNPRHLVRRRGQEARLRCSPMKGHSHVYWYRQLPEEGLKFMVYLQKENIIDESGMPKERFSAEFPKEGPSILRIQQVVRGDSAAYFCASSLGLPGTDTQYFGPGTRLTVL.

The genes are TRBV19 and TRBJ2-3; 8 bases map to TRBD2. The germline V gene has CDR1 LNHDA and CDR2 SQIVND (reference sequence). This CDR3 contains 14 residues. V dropped 5 bases and J dropped 6; count of bases not matched to a gene: 7. The CDR3 loop reads CASSRSGRGDTQYF. CDR3 coding DNA: TGTGCCAGTAGTCGCAGCGGGAGAGGGGATACGCAGTATTTT.

J is TRBJ2-7 and V is TRBV29-1, with 7 bases aligning to TRBD2. This CDR3 comprises 17 residues. The V segment lost 6 bases and the J segment 0 bases; nucleotides outside the gene matches: 17. Germline CDR1 and CDR2: SQVTM and ANQGSEA. The CDR3 DNA follows: TGCAGCGTCAGCTCGGGGAGGGGCGGGGTAGGCTCCTACGAGCAGTACTTC. This sequence encodes CSVSSGRGGVGSYEQYF.

The chain employs TRBV30 and TRBJ1-1, with a weak D call TRBD1 (5 bases). CDR1 is GTSNPN, CDR2 SVGIG, per germline (reference sequence). This CDR3 spans 15 amino acids. Deletions cut 0 bases from V and 1 base from J, with 12 bases between. CDR3 nucleotide sequence: TGTGCCTGGAGTGTACCCAGGGTTTCGAACACTGAAGCTTTCTTT. It translates to CAWSVPRVSNTEAFF.

The gene calls are TRBV25-1 and TRBJ1-2; 7 nucleotides agree with TRBD1. Germline V gene sequence: CDR1 MGHDK, CDR2 SYGVNS. Trimming at V came to 6 bases and at J to 8 bases, leaving 9 bases not matched to a gene. The CDR3 is 13 amino acids. As DNA, the CDR3 is TGTGCCAGCAGCCCAGACAGGGATCGGGGCTACACCTTC. Translating it yields CASSPDRDRGYTF.

The chain has TRBV5-5 and TRBJ1-1; D perhaps matches TRBD1 (6 bases). The CDR3 totals 16 residues. Per germline, CDR1 SGHKS and CDR2 YYEKEE (reference sequence). Trimming shortened V by 6 bases and J by 4 bases, and 22 bases separated the two germline ends. CDR3 amino acids: CASTSWTAQRGTEAFF. The CDR3 coding sequence is TGTGCCAGCACCTCATGGACAGCCCAAAGGGGCACTGAAGCTTTCTTT.

In this sample, this clone turned up a few times. The chain links TRBV7-3 to TRBJ1-1; D may be TRBD1 (6 bases). CDR1 SGHTA and CDR2 FQGTGA come from the germline V gene. The CDR3 consists of 14 residues. V shed 2 bases and J shed 5 bases, with 12 bases lying between them. CDR3 loop: CASSLLGGETEAFF. The CDR3 region has the DNA TGTGCCAGCAGCTTACTAGGGGGAGAAACTGAAGCTTTCTTT.

The chain links TRBV9 to TRBJ2-5; the D gene is possibly TRBD2 (6 bases). V dropped 3 bases and J dropped 6 bases, with 15 bases sitting between them. CDR1 is SGDLS and CDR2 is YYNGEE in the germline V gene. The CDR3 runs 14 residues. The CDR3 here is CASSAAGTSKTQYF. The CDR3 nucleotides read TGTGCCAGCAGCGCAGCCGGGACTTCAAAGACCCAGTACTTC. Variable domain in full (rest from reference TRBV9 and TRBJ2-5): DSGVTQTPKHLITATGQRVTLRCSPRSGDLSVYWYQQSLDQGLQFLIQYYNGEERAKGNILERFSAQQFPDLHSELNLSSLELGDSALYFCASSAAGTSKTQYFGPGTRLLVL.

The V gene is TRBV28, the J gene TRBJ2-3; 11 bases map to TRBD1. The CDR3 is 15 amino acids. Germline loops: CDR1 MDHEN, CDR2 SYDVKM. J gave up 6 bases and V 5 bases, and 7 bases lay outside the gene matches. CDR3: CASSTGQGATDTQYF. CDR3 sequence (DNA): TGTGCCAGCAGTACCGGACAGGGGGCAACGGATACGCAGTATTTT.

This clone was observed a few times. CDR3 DNA sequence: TGCGCCAGCAGCTTAATAGGACAGGCGAACACTGAAGCTTTCTTT. Translation: CASSLIGQANTEAFF. The chain is built from TRBV5-1 and TRBJ1-1; 7 nucleotides align to TRBD1. This CDR3 region has 15 residues. Germline trimming cut 2 bases from V and 1 base from J; bases unmatched to any gene: 5. Germline V gives CDR1 SGHRS, CDR2 YFSETQ.